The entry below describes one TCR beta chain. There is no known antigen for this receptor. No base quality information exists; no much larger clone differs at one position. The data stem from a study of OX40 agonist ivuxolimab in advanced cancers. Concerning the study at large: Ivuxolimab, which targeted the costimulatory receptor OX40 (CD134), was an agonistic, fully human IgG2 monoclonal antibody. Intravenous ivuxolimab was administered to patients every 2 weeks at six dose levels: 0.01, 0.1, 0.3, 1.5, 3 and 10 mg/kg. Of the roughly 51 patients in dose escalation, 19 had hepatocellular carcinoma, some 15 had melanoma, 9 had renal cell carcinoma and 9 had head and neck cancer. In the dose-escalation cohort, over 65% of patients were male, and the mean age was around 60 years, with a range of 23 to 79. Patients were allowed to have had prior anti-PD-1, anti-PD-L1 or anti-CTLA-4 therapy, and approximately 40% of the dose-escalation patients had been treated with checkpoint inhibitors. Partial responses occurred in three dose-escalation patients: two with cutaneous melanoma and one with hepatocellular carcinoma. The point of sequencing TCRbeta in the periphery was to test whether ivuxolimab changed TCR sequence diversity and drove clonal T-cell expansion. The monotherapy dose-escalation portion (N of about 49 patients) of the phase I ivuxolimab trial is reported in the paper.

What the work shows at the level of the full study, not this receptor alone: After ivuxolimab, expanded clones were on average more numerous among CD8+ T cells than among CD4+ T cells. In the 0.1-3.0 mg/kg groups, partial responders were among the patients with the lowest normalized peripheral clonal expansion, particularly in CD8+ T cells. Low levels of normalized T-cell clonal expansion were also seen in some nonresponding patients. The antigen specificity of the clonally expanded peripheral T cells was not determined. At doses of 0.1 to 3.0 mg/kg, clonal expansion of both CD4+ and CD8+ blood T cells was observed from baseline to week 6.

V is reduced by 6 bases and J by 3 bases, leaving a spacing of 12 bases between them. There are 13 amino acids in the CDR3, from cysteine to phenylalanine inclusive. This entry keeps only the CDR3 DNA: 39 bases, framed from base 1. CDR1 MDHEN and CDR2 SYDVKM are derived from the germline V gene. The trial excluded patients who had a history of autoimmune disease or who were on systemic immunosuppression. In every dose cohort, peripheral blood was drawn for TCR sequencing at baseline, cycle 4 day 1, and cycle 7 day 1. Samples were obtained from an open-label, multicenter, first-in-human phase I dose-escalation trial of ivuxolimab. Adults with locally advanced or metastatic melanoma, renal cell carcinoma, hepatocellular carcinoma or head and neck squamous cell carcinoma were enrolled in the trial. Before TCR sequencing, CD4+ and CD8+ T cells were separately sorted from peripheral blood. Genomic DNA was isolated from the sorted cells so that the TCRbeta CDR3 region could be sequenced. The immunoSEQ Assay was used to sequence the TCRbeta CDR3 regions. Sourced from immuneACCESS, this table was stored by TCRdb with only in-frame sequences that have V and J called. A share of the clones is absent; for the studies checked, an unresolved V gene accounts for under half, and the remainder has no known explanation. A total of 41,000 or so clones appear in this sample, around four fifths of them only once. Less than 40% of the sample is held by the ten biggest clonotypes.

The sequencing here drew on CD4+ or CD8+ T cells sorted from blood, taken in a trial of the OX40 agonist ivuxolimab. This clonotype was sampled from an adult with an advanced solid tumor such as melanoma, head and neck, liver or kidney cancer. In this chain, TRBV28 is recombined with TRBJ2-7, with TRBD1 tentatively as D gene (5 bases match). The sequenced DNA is TGTGCCAGCAGGGAAGGCAGGGTCTACGAGCAGTACTTC. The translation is CASREGRVYEQYF.